This T cell receptor beta chain derives from a study of blood T cell repertoires in COVID-19. The data were produced by immunoSEQ multiplex PCR, yet TCRdb's version contains in-frame clones alone and is incomplete. The sample lists tens of thousands of clones; roughly 80% were seen once. Trimming took 6 bases from V and 4 from J; bases not matched to a gene: 11. CDR3 length: 15 amino acids. CDR1 is MDHEN and CDR2 is SYDVKM in the germline V gene. The sequencing sample was made of peripheral blood. The receptor comes from a man older than 75 with active COVID-19. This chain uses TRBV28 with TRBJ2-7; 8 bases are shared with TRBD2. The CDR3 spells CASRSSGRLDYEQYF. The CDR3 coding sequence is TGTGCCAGCAGGTCAAGCGGGAGACTCGATTACGAGCAGTACTTC.